The T cell receptor (beta chain) described here comes from a study of blood T cell repertoires in COVID-19. Per germline, CDR1 WSHSY and CDR2 SAAADI. The CDR3 is 14 amino acids. Trimming left V 9 bases short and J 0 bases short, with 11 bases between. This clone is a singleton in its sample. As originally analysed: The authors estimated nucleated cell counts from reference gene primer amplification. This table comes from immunoSEQ multiplex PCR, and its TCRdb copy is limited to in-frame clones, with some not included. V and J calls and clone size are given by that table; D and trimming were obtained from the DNA. Of approximately 190,000 clones in the sample, 80% to 95% were seen once.

V usage is TRBV10-2 and J usage is TRBJ2-2; perhaps TRBD2 as D (5 bases). This clonotype was sampled from a man aged 50 to 59 with acute or convalescent COVID-19. The sequencing input was peripheral blood. This CDR3 reads CASRRQSNTGELFF. The DNA for the CDR3 is TGCGCCAGTCGGAGGCAGTCGAACACCGGGGAGCTGTTTTTT.